The 2 T cell receptor beta chains in this list originate from one sample, sequenced in a study of human T cells and chemical hapten exposure. Time point in this sample: patch test 3, about 24 weeks after DPC sensitization. Treatment here: therapeutic diphenylcyclopropenone sensitization with weekly scalp DPC. TCRdb recomputed calls from the RACE reads with MiXCR, one row per CDR3 protein. In the table there are roughly 150,000 distinct CDR3 sequences, around a quarter of which are singletons. Specimen: whole blood, collected in connection with sensitization to the hapten diphenylcyclopropenone (DPC). Every receptor here comes from a woman between 18 and 29 years old with alopecia areata. Some clones in this sample may be carry-over from other donors' samples.

The genes are TRBV20-1 and TRBJ2-5; D unresolved. The V and J ends lost 5 bases and 4 bases respectively, with 17 bases between them. The CDR3 is made up of 14 amino acids. Germline V gives CDR1 DFQATT, CDR2 SNEGSKA (reference sequence). The CDR3 protein is CSAPISSFLETQYF. CDR3 DNA sequence: TGCAGTGCTCCCATTTCAAGCTTCTTAGAGACCCAGTACTTC.

The rearrangement joins TRBV9 to TRBJ2-5; TRBD2 matches 11 bases. Per the germline V gene, CDR1 is SGDLS and CDR2 is YYNGEE. The CDR3 length is 15 residues. V gave up 2 bases and J gave up 4 bases; unmatched junction bases: 4. The CDR3 is CASSVGLAGGETQYF. The CDR3 DNA reads as TGTGCCAGCAGCGTCGGGCTAGCGGGAGGAGAGACCCAGTACTTC. The entire variable domain, with the rest obtained from reference TRBV9 and TRBJ2-5, is as follows: DSGVTQTPKHLITATGQRVTLRCSPRSGDLSVYWYQQSLDQGLQFLIQYYNGEERAKGNILERFSAQQFPDLHSELNLSSLELGDSALYFCASSVGLAGGETQYFGPGTRLLVL.